This record concerns one T cell receptor (beta chain) sequence. What it recognizes is unknown. This sample is drawn from a study of regulatory and conventional T cells in RAG deficiency. Study results and limitations: Shannon entropy fell and Simpson indices rose in RAG-deficient patients. Compared with controls, unique Treg TCR beta sequences dropped around 100-fold in Omenn syndrome and CID/AS. Omenn CD25-high CD127-low cells may be activated cells, not true Tregs.

The sorted conventional CD4+ T cells were CD25-low and CD127-high, with genomic DNA sequenced. The data were produced by immunoSEQ multiplex PCR, yet TCRdb's version contains in-frame clones alone and is incomplete. The sample consists of around 20,000 clones, approximately 95% of them appearing once. These data were likewise used in another study, on regulatory T cells. That paper notes: The PCR used 52 TRBV and 13 TRBJ primers. Patient repertoires had restricted TRB V-J pairs and skewed V and J usage, most in Tregs.

Sequenced material: CD25- CD4+ T cells sorted from blood. The source of this sequence is a human donor in good health.

This CDR3 reads CASSLYPGTSGYNEQFF. The CDR3 coding sequence is TGCGCCAGCAGCCTATATCCCGGGACTAGCGGTTACAATGAGCAGTTCTTC. The rearrangement links TRBV5-1 to TRBJ2-1, with 11 bases lining up with TRBD2. CDR3 size: 17 residues. The ends lost 4 bases at V and 4 bases at J; junction bases unmatched: 10. Germline V lookup: CDR1 SGHRS, CDR2 YFSETQ.